This TCR beta chain originates from a study of cytomegalovirus exposure and HLA in healthy donors. Study-wide findings and caveats: Reports indicate that TCR beta sequences accurately predicted the HLA-A and HLA-B alleles of most subjects. Common viral pathogens seemed, in a later analysis, to connect with several of the most significant clusters. Earlier analysis looked at TCR beta V segments, and most were productive about 90% or about 30% of the time.

In the case of this clone: Its antigen remains unknown.

Germline V gene data show CDR1 as LNHDA and CDR2 as SQIVND (reference sequence). The CDR3 totals 17 residues. Deletions cut 8 bases from V and 7 bases from J, with 29 bases between. The PCR contained 60 Vbeta and 13 Jbeta primers. Generated by immunoSEQ multiplex PCR, the TCRdb table keeps only in-frame clones and is missing some. The table has some 90,000 clones, roughly 80% seen once. This TCR was recovered from a man aged 50 to 59 in good health and CMV-seropositive. Sequenced sample: PBMCs. This chain uses TRBV19 with TRBJ1-2; no clear D gene. CDR3 amino acids: CASARARVNVQMGGYTF. In DNA form, the CDR3 reads TGTGCCAGTGCCCGGGCGAGGGTAAACGTTCAAATGGGTGGCTACACCTTC.